The 27 T cell receptor beta chains below all came from one sample that was sequenced in a study of T-cell reconstitution after alpha-beta-depleted transplantation in children. For TCRbeta, the library was prepared with unique molecular identifiers. TCRdb ran MiXCR on the PCR reads and lists one entry per CDR3 protein. The repertoire holds 500,000 or so distinct CDR3 sequences, with roughly an eighth as singletons. The starting material was PBMCs, mostly from graft donor cells, obtained 180 days after TCRalphabeta/CD19-depleted stem cell transplant. These receptor sequences come from a female patient aged 2 to 10 who had a stem cell transplant for aplastic anemia, so the T cells may come from the graft donor.

The chain combines TRBV18 with TRBJ1-5, with a possible D match to TRBD1 (6 bases). There are 15 residues in the CDR3. The germline V and J ends were trimmed by 5 bases and 3 bases, with 14 bases remaining between them. Germline V gene sequence: CDR1 KGHSH, CDR2 LQKENI. CDR3 DNA: TGTGCCAGCTCAGGGCAGGGGACCCTCAATCAGCCCCAGCATTTT. It encodes CASSGQGTLNQPQHF.

This clonotype occurred many times. This rearrangement joins TRBV24-1 to TRBJ2-1, with D possibly matching TRBD2 (6 bases). Trimming stripped 2 bases from V and 0 bases from J, with 13 bases between. The CDR3 runs 17 residues. Germline V gene lookup returns CDR1 KGHDR and CDR2 SFDVKD. The CDR3 sequence: CATSDSGRRGSYNEQFF. The CDR3 nucleotides read TGTGCCACCAGTGATTCCGGGCGGCGGGGCTCCTACAATGAGCAGTTCTTC.

V usage is TRBV9 and J usage is TRBJ2-7, with a tentative D call TRBD1 (6 bases). There are 14 residues in the CDR3. Germline-derived CDR1 and CDR2 are SGDLS and YYNGEE. Trimming removed 0 bases at V and 2 bases at J, with 9 bases between. CDR3: CASSVGKGAYEQYF. The CDR3 nucleotides are TGTGCCAGCAGCGTAGGAAAGGGGGCCTACGAGCAGTACTTC.

The rearrangement joins TRBV27 to TRBJ2-1, with 7 bases lining up with TRBD2. V was clipped by 4 bases and J by 4 bases; unmatched bases: 13. The germline gives CDR1 MNHEY, CDR2 SMNVEV (reference sequence). This CDR3 is built from 17 residues. In DNA, the CDR3 is TGTGCCAGCAGTTCCGGAGTAGGCCTAGCGGCATACAATGAGCAGTTCTTC. Amino acids: CASSSGVGLAAYNEQFF.

This clonotype has a count of ten or more. The V gene is TRBV7-9, the J gene TRBJ1-5; D is ambiguous. Trimming pared 5 bases from V and 1 base from J, leaving 6 bases between. CDR3 length: 13 amino acids. Germline lookup yields CDR1 SEHNR and CDR2 FQNEAQ (reference sequence). The CDR3 DNA reads as TGTGCCAGCAGCGACGGCAGCAATCAGCCCCAGCATTTT. This sequence encodes CASSDGSNQPQHF.

A few counts support this clonotype. The rearrangement uses TRBV20-1 and TRBJ2-5; 10 bases are a match to TRBD2. The CDR3 runs to 11 residues. V was pared by 8 bases and J by 4 bases, with 1 base of the junction left unmatched. CDR1 is DFQATT and CDR2 is SNEGSKA in the germline V gene (reference sequence). The CDR3 here is CSLAGGETQYF. DNA for the CDR3: TGCAGTTTAGCGGGAGGAGAGACCCAGTACTTC.

This clonotype was picked up many times. The rearrangement links TRBV20-1 to TRBJ1-3; D call uncertain. Germline V gene lookup returns CDR1 DFQATT and CDR2 SNEGSKA (reference sequence). The ends were cut back, 3 bases at V and 0 bases at J, with 6 bases in the middle. This CDR3 is built from 13 residues. CDR3 bases: TGCAGTGCTAGGGGCGACTCTGGAAACACCATATATTTT. Protein: CSARGDSGNTIYF.

In its sample, this clonotype was seen a few times. DNA of the CDR3: TGTGCCAGCAGTTCCCGTGGAGCGGCCACAGATACGCAGTATTTT. Translation: CASSSRGAATDTQYF. The chain carries TRBV28 and TRBJ2-3; possible D gene TRBD2, 5 bases. Germline-derived CDR1 and CDR2 are MDHEN and SYDVKM. Trimming pared 4 bases from V and 2 bases from J, leaving 13 bases between. The CDR3 extends over 15 amino acids.

CDR3 residues: CATRTATNYGYTF. CDR3 nucleotides: TGTGCCACTCGGACAGCCACAAACTATGGCTACACCTTC. The J gene is TRBJ1-2, the V gene TRBV28; D is perhaps TRBD1 (6 bases). V shed 10 bases and J shed 2 bases, with 14 bases lying between them. The CDR3 totals 13 residues. Germline values: CDR1 MDHEN, CDR2 SYDVKM.

The chain links TRBV15 to TRBJ2-1; 10 nucleotides agree with TRBD2. The CDR3 has 15 amino acids. From germline, CDR1 is LNHNV and CDR2 YYDKDF (reference sequence). V was clipped by 2 bases and J by 2 bases; unmatched bases: 0. CDR3 coding DNA: TGTGCCACCAGCAGAAGCGGGAGGGCCTACAATGAGCAGTTCTTC. Its translation is CATSRSGRAYNEQFF.

V usage is TRBV5-1 and J usage is TRBJ2-1; the D gene is possibly TRBD2 (5 bases). The CDR3 is 14 amino acids. Trimming shortened V by 0 bases and J by 3 bases, and 7 bases separated the two germline ends. In germline, CDR1 is SGHRS, CDR2 YFSETQ. CDR3 in amino acids: CASSLEAVYNEQFF. The CDR3 region has the DNA TGCGCCAGCAGCTTGGAAGCGGTCTACAATGAGCAGTTCTTC.

This chain uses TRBV20-1 with TRBJ2-3, with TRBD2 identical over 11 bases. Germline V gene sequence: CDR1 DFQATT, CDR2 SNEGSKA (reference sequence). CDR3 length: 14 amino acids. V trimming: 6 bases; J trimming: 4 bases; junction bases outside the gene matches: 6. CDR3 DNA sequence: TGCAGTGCCCCGGCTAGCGGGGGGCCAGATACGCAGTATTTT. Residues: CSAPASGGPDTQYF.

Only a few counts were recorded for this clonotype. This chain connects TRBV3-1 to TRBJ2-7, with TRBD2 matching over 8 bases. Unmatched junction bases numbered 6, after V lost 2 bases and J lost 3 bases. This CDR3 comprises 15 residues. Per germline, CDR1 LGHDT and CDR2 YNNKEL (reference sequence). The CDR3 region is CASSQYGTSLYEQYF. Here the CDR3 DNA reads TGTGCCAGCAGCCAATACGGGACTAGTCTCTACGAGCAGTACTTC.

The V gene is TRBV11-2, the J gene TRBJ1-5; 7 bases match TRBD1. Germline V CDR1 and CDR2: SGHAT, FQNNGV. The V gene end was trimmed by 4 bases and the J gene end by 2 bases; junction bases not matched to a gene: 14. The CDR3 spans 18 residues. This chain's CDR3 is CASSSLRQGRLGNQPQHF. The CDR3 nucleotides are TGTGCCAGCAGCTCCCTTCGACAGGGCCGGTTAGGCAATCAGCCCCAGCATTTT.

This clonotype was observed a few times. Here the CDR3 reads CSARGGWETSYEQYV. CDR3 nucleotides: TGCAGTGCTAGAGGAGGATGGGAGACTTCCTACGAGCAGTACGTC. This chain uses TRBV20-1 with TRBJ2-7; D is possibly TRBD2 (5 bases). The V gene lost 1 base and the J gene lost 1 base, with 14 bases spanning the gap. CDR1 and CDR2 from the germline V gene are DFQATT and SNEGSKA (reference sequence). This CDR3 is 15 amino acids long.

Only a few counts were recorded for this clonotype. This chain links TRBV5-1 with TRBJ2-4, with 8 bases fitting TRBD2. The junction had 5 bases not matched to a gene; V was cut back by 3 bases and J by 6 bases. Germline CDR1 and CDR2: SGHRS and YFSETQ. The CDR3 is made up of 14 amino acids. The CDR3 loop reads CASSSSGGLNIQYF. The DNA for the CDR3 is TGCGCCAGCAGCTCCTCGGGAGGGCTAAACATTCAGTACTTC.

This chain uses TRBV5-1 with TRBJ2-4; D gene unclear. Germline CDR1 reads SGHRS; CDR2 reads YFSETQ. CDR3 length: 17 amino acids. V was clipped by 0 bases and J by 0 bases, with 13 bases between them. CDR3 sequence reads: CASSLDIKTGAKNIQYF. CDR3 coding DNA: TGCGCCAGCAGCTTGGACATCAAAACGGGAGCCAAAAACATTCAGTACTTC.

This clonotype occurred a few times. V and J are TRBV20-1 and TRBJ1-1, with a weak D call TRBD1 (5 bases). V lost 6 bases to trimming and J lost 0 bases, with 11 bases between them. The germline gives CDR1 DFQATT, CDR2 SNEGSKA (reference sequence). The CDR3 runs to 13 residues. Here the CDR3 reads CSAQGNMNTEAFF. In DNA, the CDR3 is TGCAGTGCGCAGGGAAACATGAACACTGAAGCTTTCTTT.

V usage is TRBV5-1 and J usage is TRBJ1-2; D remains ambiguous. Per the germline V gene, CDR1 is SGHRS and CDR2 is YFSETQ. V was trimmed by 1 base and J by 3 bases, leaving 7 bases between them. The CDR3 is 13 residues long. The CDR3 spells CASSLRRDYGYTF. For the CDR3, the DNA is TGCGCCAGCAGCTTGAGGAGGGACTATGGCTACACCTTC.

This clonotype was seen more than once but under ten times. The chain links TRBV7-2 to TRBJ2-7; D could derive from TRBD1 or TRBD2 (6 bases each). This CDR3 contains 14 residues. V was trimmed by 1 base and J by 6 bases, leaving 13 bases between them. From germline, CDR1 is SGHTA and CDR2 FQGNSA. CDR3 nucleotides: TGTGCCAGCAGCTTAGGGGGGGCCCTACCCGAGCAGTACTTC. Translation gives CASSLGGALPEQYF.

This clonotype was detected many times. The CDR3 DNA follows: TGTGCCAGCAGCCAAGATTCTAGGCCGACTATCCACTCACCCCTCCACTTT. Its protein product is CASSQDSRPTIHSPLHF. The chain couples TRBV14 to TRBJ1-6; no clear D gene. This CDR3 spans 17 amino acids. In germline, CDR1 is SGHDN, CDR2 FVKESK. Trimming stripped 0 bases from V and 10 bases from J, with 19 bases between.

The chain has TRBV2 and TRBJ2-3, with 7 bases matching TRBD2. Germline trimming cut 1 base from V and 5 bases from J; bases unmatched to any gene: 3. Germline V gene lookup returns CDR1 SNHLY and CDR2 FYNNEI. The CDR3 spans 14 residues. CDR3 bases: TGTGCCAGCAGTGAAGTTCTAGCGGTAGATACGCAGTATTTT. This sequence encodes CASSEVLAVDTQYF.

This clonotype has more than one count but fewer than ten. V is TRBV7-4 and J is TRBJ1-1; the match to TRBD1 covers 9 bases. The CDR3 contains 13 residues. CDR1 SGHVT and CDR2 SQSDAQ come from the germline V gene. Trimming removed 5 bases from V and 5 bases from J; junction bases left unmatched: 3. Here the CDR3 DNA reads TGTGCCAGCAGCGGGGACAGGGAAACTGAAGCTTTCTTT. The encoded protein is CASSGDRETEAFF.

The sample holds a few counts of this clonotype. The chain combines TRBV5-1 with TRBJ2-2; D is uncertain. In germline, CDR1 is SGHRS, CDR2 YFSETQ. V was clipped by 4 bases and J by 1 base, with 2 bases between them. The CDR3 runs to 12 residues. The DNA for the CDR3 is TGCGCCAGCAGCATGAACACCGGGGAGCTGTTTTTT. It is translated as CASSMNTGELFF.

The J gene is TRBJ2-2, the V gene TRBV7-9; no firm D call. CDR1 is SEHNR and CDR2 is FQNEAQ in the germline V gene (reference sequence). Trimming pared 3 bases from V and 8 bases from J, leaving 13 bases between. The CDR3 contains 14 residues. The CDR3 DNA reads as TGTGCCAGCAGCTTTAATAGGACGTCGGGGGAGCTGTTTTTT. Protein sequence: CASSFNRTSGELFF.

The V and J genes are TRBV10-3 and TRBJ2-7; D unresolved. The V gene lost 4 bases and the J gene lost 1 base, with 11 bases spanning the gap. The CDR3 consists of 14 residues. The V gene's germline CDR1 is ENHRY and CDR2 SYGVKD. In DNA form, the CDR3 reads TGTGCCATCAGTGGAGATTGGGAATCCTACGAGCAGTACTTC. Encoded protein: CAISGDWESYEQYF.

The chain is built from TRBV24-1 and TRBJ2-7, with D possibly TRBD1 on 8 matching bases. V dropped 4 bases and J dropped 1 base, with 13 bases sitting between them. Germline V CDR1 and CDR2: KGHDR, SFDVKD. This CDR3 is 15 amino acids long. CDR3 coding DNA: TGTGCCACCAGTGACGGGGGGACAGGATCCTACGAGCAGTACTTC. It is translated as CATSDGGTGSYEQYF.